A single sample gave rise to the 15 T cell receptor beta chains below, sequenced in a study of beta chain features in type 1 diabetes. The antigens for these receptors are not known. Isolated RNA was reverse transcribed in full, so expressed TCRB transcripts were sequenced. Libraries were prepared by immunoSEQ multiplex PCR; TCRdb keeps only in-frame clonotypes and omits some of them. In the table there are around 130,000 clones, approximately 9% of which are singletons. Findings of the study overall: Within each of all four CD4+ subsets, Type 1 diabetes patients had TCRB CDR3s that were moderately but significantly shorter.

Sequenced sample: central memory CD4+ T cells from blood. These receptors all stem from a man aged 30 to 39 with type 1 diabetes.

This clone was counted between two and nine times. The chain carries TRBV28 and TRBJ2-7; possibly TRBD1 for D (6 bases). Trimming took off 6 bases at V and 0 bases at J, with 18 bases between the two ends. CDR3 length equals 16 residues. Germline V gene sequence: CDR1 MDHEN, CDR2 SYDVKM. The CDR3 protein is CASSSLGTRNSYEQYF. CDR3 sequence (DNA): TGTGCCAGCAGCAGTTTGGGGACACGAAACTCCTACGAGCAGTACTTC.

The rearrangement links TRBV2 to TRBJ2-6; D is undetermined. V was cut by 7 bases and J by 1 base, with 8 bases left in between. The CDR3 spans 14 residues. CDR1 is SNHLY and CDR2 is FYNNEI in the germline V gene. CDR3 sequence reads: CASTLRSGANVLTF. CDR3 nucleotide sequence: TGTGCCAGCACCCTTAGATCTGGGGCCAACGTCCTGACTTTC.

The gene calls are TRBV11-3 and TRBJ2-5; D perhaps matches TRBD2 (6 bases). CDR3 length: 15 residues. From germline, CDR1 is SGHNT and CDR2 YENEEA. The V gene lost 4 bases and the J gene lost 1 base, with 13 bases spanning the gap. CDR3 sequence reads: CASSYGDGGQETQYF. CDR3 sequence (DNA): TGTGCCAGCAGCTACGGGGACGGGGGCCAAGAGACCCAGTACTTC.

The CDR3 spells CASSPPLAGGLTDTQYF. The CDR3 coding sequence is TGTGCCAGCTCACCACCGCTAGCGGGGGGCCTCACAGATACGCAGTATTTT. This chain joins TRBV18 and TRBJ2-3; 11 positions agree with TRBD2. This CDR3 has 17 residues. Germline CDR1 is KGHSH and CDR2 is LQKENI. With 0 bases clipped from V and 2 bases from J, the junction kept 4 bases outside the gene matches.

V is TRBV6-6 and J is TRBJ1-4; 7 bases agree with TRBD1. The CDR3 length is 14 residues. J gave up 5 bases and V 5 bases, and 5 bases lay outside the gene matches. Germline lookup yields CDR1 MNHNY and CDR2 SVGAGI (reference sequence). CDR3: CASSRRGRNEKLFF. CDR3 DNA sequence: TGTGCCAGCAGTCGCAGGGGGAGGAATGAAAAACTGTTTTTT.

The rearrangement joins TRBV5-4 to TRBJ2-1, with 12 nucleotides matching TRBD1. The CDR3 totals 18 residues. Germline trimming cut 3 bases from V and 2 bases from J; bases unmatched to any gene: 9. Germline V gene lookup returns CDR1 SGHNT and CDR2 YYREEE (reference sequence). DNA of the CDR3: TGTGCCAGCAGCTCTGGGACAGGGGGCACCTGGGCCTACAATGAGCAGTTCTTC. Its protein is CASSSGTGGTWAYNEQFF.

In this sample, this clone turned up a few times. The V gene is TRBV2, the J gene TRBJ1-4; 7 nucleotides match TRBD1. Trimming cost V 3 bases and J 5 bases; bases outside gene matches: 6. Germline V gene sequence: CDR1 SNHLY, CDR2 FYNNEI. The CDR3 sequence is 15 residues long. CDR3: CASSEWTGRNEKLFF. The CDR3 DNA sequence: TGTGCCAGCAGTGAGTGGACAGGAAGAAATGAAAAACTGTTTTTT.

The chain uses TRBV4-1 and TRBJ1-2; TRBD1 matches at 7 bases. Per germline, CDR1 MGHRA and CDR2 YSYEKL. V dropped 4 bases and J dropped 8; count of bases not matched to a gene: 13. The CDR3 loop spans 15 amino acids. The CDR3 spells CASSLRGQGIDGYTF. The DNA of the CDR3 is TGCGCCAGCAGCCTTAGGGGGCAGGGAATAGACGGCTACACCTTC.

This clone was found a few times. V is TRBV6-6 and J is TRBJ2-7; 9 nucleotides agree with TRBD1. In germline, CDR1 is MNHNY, CDR2 SVGAGI (reference sequence). Unmatched junction bases numbered 5, after V lost 11 bases and J lost 3 bases. CDR3 length: 12 residues. The CDR3: CAGGQGGYEQYF. In nucleotides, the CDR3 is TGTGCCGGGGGACAGGGAGGCTACGAGCAGTACTTC.

This clone showed up just a few times. The chain has TRBV11-3 and TRBJ2-7; TRBD1 agrees at 7 bases. The germline gives CDR1 SGHNT, CDR2 YENEEA. Trimming took 4 bases from V and 3 from J; bases not matched to a gene: 6. The CDR3 has 14 amino acids. The CDR3 reads CASSSQGDRYEQYF. The DNA of the CDR3 is TGTGCCAGCAGCTCGCAGGGGGACCGCTACGAGCAGTACTTC.

The chain combines TRBV7-6 with TRBJ1-1; 8 bases fit TRBD1. The CDR3 totals 13 residues. Germline CDR1 SGHVS, CDR2 FNYEAQ. With 5 bases clipped from V and 1 base from J, the junction kept 0 bases outside the gene matches. CDR3 in DNA: TGTGCCAGCAGCGGACAGGGGAACACTGAAGCTTTCTTT. It specifies CASSGQGNTEAFF.

The chain links TRBV5-1 to TRBJ2-5; TRBD2 is a possible D gene (6 bases). The germline gives CDR1 SGHRS, CDR2 YFSETQ. Trimming stripped 3 bases from V and 4 bases from J, with 16 bases between. This CDR3 region has 15 residues. The CDR3 nucleotides are TGCGCCAGCAGCTCCTTCGGGACTCCCGGAGAGACCCAGTACTTC. Translating gives CASSSFGTPGETQYF.

The DNA of the CDR3 is TGCGCCAGCAGCCAAGACCGTAAAACTACTAGCGGGGGGGCCAGCGATACGCAGTATTTT. It specifies CASSQDRKTTSGGASDTQYF. The V and J genes are TRBV4-3 and TRBJ2-3; 13 bases line up with TRBD2. J gave up 6 bases and V 0 bases, and 15 bases lay outside the gene matches. This CDR3 has 20 amino acids. Per germline, CDR1 LGHNA and CDR2 YSLEER.

The chain joins TRBV7-9 to TRBJ1-6; D might be TRBD1 (6 bases). Deletions cut 5 bases from V and 10 bases from J, with 18 bases between. The CDR3 spans 15 residues. Germline V CDR1 and CDR2: SEHNR, FQNEAQ (reference sequence). For the CDR3, the DNA is TGTGCCAGCAGCACCACAGGGAATTCAGGGTCACCCCTCCACTTT. Encoded protein: CASSTTGNSGSPLHF.

The chain's CDR3 is CASSIRKGKLETQYF. The CDR3 DNA sequence: TGTGCCAGTAGTATCAGGAAGGGGAAGCTAGAGACCCAGTACTTC. The chain is built from TRBV19 and TRBJ2-5; D is possibly TRBD1 (5 bases). Looked up from germline, CDR1 is LNHDA and CDR2 is SQIVND (reference sequence). The CDR3 length is 15 residues. V shed 3 bases and J shed 4 bases, with 15 bases lying between them.